The 19 T cell receptor beta chains listed next were all sequenced from one sample in a study of response to subunit inactivated influenza vaccine. TCRdb used MiXCR to reprocess the RT-PCR reads, holding one entry per CDR3 protein. The profile shows 600,000 to 700,000 distinct CDR3 sequences, 14% of them singletons. The input for sequencing was PBMCs from blood, taken 14 days before vaccination. The receptors derive from a man aged 50 or older who received an inactivated influenza vaccine.

This clonotype occurred many times. V gene TRBV4-1 combines with J gene TRBJ2-1; D is unclear. The CDR3 has 17 amino acids. With 4 bases removed from V and 0 bases from J, the gap between germline ends came to 16 bases. Germline assignment: CDR1 MGHRA and CDR2 YSYEKL. For the CDR3, the DNA is TGCGCCAGCAGCCGAGGATCCGGGTCCAGCTCCTACAATGAGCAGTTCTTC. As protein: CASSRGSGSSSYNEQFF.

The chain's CDR3 is CASSEWGTDSAEQYF. The CDR3 nucleotides read TGTGCCAGCAGTGAATGGGGGACGGACTCCGCCGAGCAGTACTTC. V and J are TRBV25-1 and TRBJ2-7; D is possibly TRBD1 or TRBD2 (5 bases each). Trimming removed 1 base from V and 6 bases from J, with 16 bases in between. The CDR3 contains 15 residues. Germline assignment: CDR1 MGHDK and CDR2 SYGVNS.

The chain uses TRBV12-3 or TRBV12-4 and TRBJ2-3, with D perhaps being TRBD1 or TRBD2 (5 bases each). The ends were cut back, 3 bases at V and 3 bases at J, with 13 bases in the middle. This CDR3 contains 15 residues. The chain's CDR3 is CASSLRGSGTDTQYF. Here the CDR3 DNA reads TGTGCCAGCAGTTTGAGAGGGTCAGGGACAGATACGCAGTATTTT.

In its sample, this clonotype was seen a few times. The J gene is TRBJ2-1, the V gene TRBV7-9; D perhaps matches TRBD1 (5 bases). Trimming removed 5 bases at V and 7 bases at J, with 12 bases between. The CDR3 length is 13 residues. From germline, CDR1 is SEHNR and CDR2 FQNEAQ (reference sequence). CDR3 nucleotides: TGTGCCAGCAGCGCAGGGTTGGGGAATGAGCAGTTCTTC. Amino acid sequence: CASSAGLGNEQFF.

This clonotype turned up a few times. The chain joins TRBV20-1 to TRBJ2-1, with 9 nucleotides matching TRBD2. This CDR3 is 14 amino acids long. In germline, CDR1 is DFQATT, CDR2 SNEGSKA (reference sequence). The V gene end was trimmed by 4 bases and the J gene end by 6 bases; junction bases not matched to a gene: 7. CDR3 sequence: CSATAGGLFNEQFF. The CDR3, as DNA: TGCAGTGCTACGGCGGGGGGGCTTTTCAATGAGCAGTTCTTC.

This sequence joins TRBV6-2 or TRBV6-3 and TRBJ1-1, with D possibly being TRBD1 (5 bases). V lost 5 bases and J lost 4, with 11 bases in between. Per germline, CDR1 MNHEY and CDR2 SVGEGT. The CDR3 sequence is 13 residues long. The CDR3, as DNA: TGTGCCAGCAGTGCCCATGGGACCACTGAAGCTTTCTTT. Translating gives CASSAHGTTEAFF.

The chain is built from TRBV9 and TRBJ2-2; 9 nucleotides agree with TRBD1. CDR1 and CDR2 (germline): SGDLS, YYNGEE. There are 15 residues in the CDR3. The J segment lost 7 bases and the V segment lost 3 bases, leaving 7 bases of the junction unmatched. CDR3 sequence reads: CASSADRGVGGELFF. CDR3 coding DNA: TGTGCCAGCAGCGCGGACAGGGGCGTCGGCGGGGAGCTGTTTTTT.

Ten or more counts support this clonotype. The chain carries TRBV12-3 or TRBV12-4 and TRBJ2-1, with no clear D. Trimming stripped 6 bases from V and 9 bases from J, with 15 bases between. The CDR3 consists of 13 residues. DNA for the CDR3: TGTGCCAGCAGCTTCTCCGCAAGGACTGAGCAGTTCTTC. Its protein product is CASSFSARTEQFF.

The chain combines TRBV7-9 with TRBJ1-4; TRBD1 is a possible D gene (5 bases). CDR1 and CDR2 from the germline V gene are SEHNR and FQNEAQ (reference sequence). The CDR3 is made up of 14 amino acids. V lost 4 bases, J lost 3 bases, and 9 bases lay in between. The CDR3 DNA sequence: TGTGCCAGCAGCTCCCGACAGTCTAATGAAAAACTGTTTTTT. Protein: CASSSRQSNEKLFF.

This clonotype was seen a few times. The chain carries TRBV7-9 and TRBJ2-1; 8 nucleotides align to TRBD1. After removal of 1 base from V and 8 bases from J, the junction contained 7 bases not matched to a gene. This CDR3 has 15 residues. Germline-derived CDR1 and CDR2 are SEHNR and FQNEAQ (reference sequence). CDR3 amino acids: CASSLVGDRLDEQFF. The DNA for the CDR3 is TGTGCCAGCAGCTTAGTAGGGGACAGGTTGGATGAGCAGTTCTTC.

This clonotype was counted ten times or more. This sequence joins TRBV3-1 and TRBJ2-5; a possible D gene is TRBD1 (5 bases). The germline V gene encodes CDR1 LGHDT and CDR2 YNNKEL (reference sequence). The CDR3 is 12 amino acids. Trimming took 5 bases from V and 4 from J, leaving 8 bases between them. CDR3 sequence: CASSWQGETQYF. CDR3 bases: TGTGCCAGCAGCTGGCAGGGAGAGACCCAGTACTTC.

This clonotype appeared a few times. The chain joins TRBV14 to TRBJ2-1; D is uncertain. The CDR3 length is 12 residues. Germline V gene sequence: CDR1 SGHDN, CDR2 FVKESK. Trimming removed 0 bases at V and 15 bases at J, with 12 bases between. In DNA, the CDR3 is TGTGCCAGCAGCCAAGATACAACAGTACGGTTCTTC. It specifies CASSQDTTVRFF. The variable domain in full, completed from reference TRBV14 and TRBJ2-1, reads EAGVTQFPSHSVIEKGQTVTLRCDPISGHDNLYWYRRVMGKEIKFLLHFVKESKQDESGMPNNRFLAERTGGTYSTLKVQPAELEDSGVYFCASSQDTTVRFFGPGTRLTVL.

The chain links TRBV5-5 to TRBJ1-2; maybe TRBD1 (5 bases). This CDR3 comprises 14 residues. Germline V gene sequence: CDR1 SGHKS, CDR2 YYEKEE (reference sequence). Trimming pared 4 bases from V and 8 bases from J, leaving 18 bases between. The CDR3 sequence is CASSQGSGSDGYTF. CDR3 bases: TGTGCCAGCAGCCAGGGAAGTGGGAGCGACGGCTACACCTTC.

The chain combines TRBV6-2 or TRBV6-3 with TRBJ1-2, with D possibly TRBD1 on 6 matching bases. V was shortened by 4 bases and J by 7 bases, with 13 bases between the two germline ends. Per germline, CDR1 MNHEY and CDR2 SVGEGT. The CDR3 runs to 13 residues. The CDR3 reads CASSSDRTGGYTF. The DNA for the CDR3 is TGTGCCAGCAGTTCAGACAGGACGGGTGGCTACACCTTC.

The CDR3 DNA reads TGTGCCAGCAGTCTCGGGGGCAGGGACGCGGACACCATATATTTT. Amino acid sequence: CASSLGGRDADTIYF. This chain links TRBV7-9 with TRBJ1-3, with D possibly matching TRBD1 (6 bases). CDR1 and CDR2 (germline): SEHNR, FQNEAQ (reference sequence). The V gene lost 6 bases and the J gene lost 8 bases, with 20 bases spanning the gap. This CDR3 is built from 15 residues.

V and J are TRBV5-5 and TRBJ2-1; 8 nucleotides align to TRBD2. CDR1 and CDR2 from the germline V gene are SGHKS and YYEKEE (reference sequence). The CDR3 is 17 residues long. Unmatched junction bases numbered 16, after V lost 4 bases and J lost 7 bases. The CDR3 spells CASSQTLSGRYGNEQFF. The CDR3 DNA follows: TGTGCCAGCAGCCAGACGTTGAGCGGGAGATACGGGAATGAGCAGTTCTTC.

The table lists this clonotype with a few counts. V gene TRBV4-3 combines with J gene TRBJ2-3; D gene unclear. CDR3 length equals 14 residues. The V gene's germline CDR1 is LGHNA and CDR2 YSLEER. Trimming removed 0 bases from V and 1 base from J, with 5 bases in between. The CDR3 here is CASSQDVGTDTQYF. The CDR3 DNA sequence: TGCGCCAGCAGCCAAGATGTGGGCACAGATACGCAGTATTTT.

This clonotype was picked up a small number of times. V is TRBV6-2 or TRBV6-3 and J is TRBJ2-5; D might be TRBD2 (5 bases). The germline V gene has CDR1 MNHEY and CDR2 SVGEGT. This CDR3 region has 16 residues. V shed 2 bases and J shed 3 bases, with 16 bases lying between them. DNA of the CDR3: TGTGCCAGCAGTTACCCACGAGGGAGCGGTGAAGAGACCCAGTACTTC. This codes for CASSYPRGSGEETQYF.

This clonotype has just a few counts. The V gene is TRBV19, the J gene TRBJ2-7; D is undetermined. The germline gives CDR1 LNHDA, CDR2 SQIVND (reference sequence). This CDR3 comprises 12 residues. Trimming pared 4 bases from V and 3 bases from J, leaving 7 bases between. The CDR3 here is CASSRDNYEQYF. CDR3 nucleotide sequence: TGTGCCAGTAGTAGAGACAACTACGAGCAGTACTTC.